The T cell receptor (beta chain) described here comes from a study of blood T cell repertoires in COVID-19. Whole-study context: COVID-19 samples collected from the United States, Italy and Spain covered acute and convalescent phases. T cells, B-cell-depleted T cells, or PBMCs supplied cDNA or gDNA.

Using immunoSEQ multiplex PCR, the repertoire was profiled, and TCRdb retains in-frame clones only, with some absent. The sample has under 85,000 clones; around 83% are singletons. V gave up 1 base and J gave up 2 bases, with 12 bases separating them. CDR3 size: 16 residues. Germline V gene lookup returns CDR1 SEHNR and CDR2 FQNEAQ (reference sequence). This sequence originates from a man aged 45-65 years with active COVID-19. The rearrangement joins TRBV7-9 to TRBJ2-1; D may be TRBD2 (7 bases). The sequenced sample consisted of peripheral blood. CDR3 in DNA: TGTGCCAGCAGCTTAGGATCGGGGGGCGCCTACAATGAGCAGTTCTTC. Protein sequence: CASSLGSGGAYNEQFF.